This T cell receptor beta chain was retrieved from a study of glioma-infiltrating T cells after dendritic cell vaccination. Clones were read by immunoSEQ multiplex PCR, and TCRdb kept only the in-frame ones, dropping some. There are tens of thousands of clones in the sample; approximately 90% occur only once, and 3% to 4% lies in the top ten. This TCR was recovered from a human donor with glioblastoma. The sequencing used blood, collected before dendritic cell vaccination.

The DNA for the CDR3 is TGTGCCAGCAGCCAGGGTTTAAACCAGCCCCAGCATTTT. This gives the protein CASSQGLNQPQHF. V is TRBV2 and J is TRBJ1-5; the D gene is possibly TRBD1 (5 bases). Germline V gene lookup returns CDR1 SNHLY and CDR2 FYNNEI. The CDR3 is 13 residues long. Deletions cut 6 bases from V and 7 bases from J, with 13 bases between.